Listed below are T cell receptor beta chains from one sample, sequenced in a study of Ad26.COV2.S vaccination and SARS-CoV-2 variants. Libraries were prepared by immunoSEQ multiplex PCR; TCRdb keeps only in-frame clonotypes and omits some of them. The table has approximately 300,000 clones, around 81% seen once. The starting material was peripheral blood, obtained in a trial of Ad26.COV2.S vaccine versus placebo. The receptors were sampled from a person between 18 and 59 years old who received the Ad26.COV2.S COVID-19 vaccine or a placebo. Both conserved end residues are part of each CDR3. D genes are given only for firm matches. Clone size is not always given. Where it is, it says once, few, many or a class for expanded clones.

cdr3_length d_call j_call clone_size v_call cdr3_aa cdr3_nt
14 TRBD1 TRBJ1-6 - TRBV4-2 CASSRDRGEAPLHF TGTGCCAGCAGCCGGGACAGGGGGGAGGCGCCCCTCCACTTT
11 - TRBJ2-1 - TRBV23-1 CASSQGVEQFF TGCGCCAGCAGTCAAGGGGTCGAGCAGTTCTTC
14 TRBD2 TRBJ2-7 - TRBV19 CASKPGTKAYEQYF TGTGCCAGTAAGCCCGGGACTAAAGCCTACGAGCAGTACTTC
13 - TRBJ2-2 - TRBV9 CASSGGQNGELFF TGTGCCAGCAGCGGGGGGCAAAACGGGGAGCTGTTTTTT
12 - TRBJ1-2 - TRBV12-3/TRBV12-4 CASSSGSYGYTF TGTGCCAGCAGCTCCGGATCCTATGGCTACACCTTC
15 - TRBJ2-1 many TRBV29-1 CSAERRDRSYNEQFF TGCAGCGCGGAAAGGAGGGACAGATCCTACAATGAGCAGTTCTTC
12 - TRBJ1-1 - TRBV28 CASKDLNTEAFF TGTGCCAGCAAAGACCTGAACACTGAAGCTTTCTTT
15 - TRBJ2-1 - TRBV6-5 CASKPNPPKQNEQFF TGTGCCAGCAAACCTAATCCTCCCAAACAAAATGAGCAGTTCTTC
15 - TRBJ1-2 - TRBV28 CASSLRYRALYGYTF TGTGCCAGCAGTTTACGGTACAGGGCGCTCTATGGCTACACCTTC
13 - TRBJ2-7 - TRBV2 CASSVPLSYEQYF TGTGCCAGCAGCGTCCCCCTCTCCTACGAGCAGTACTTC
15 - TRBJ1-6 once TRBV11-2 CASSFRASYNSPLHF TGTGCCAGCAGCTTCAGGGCCTCCTATAATTCACCCCTCCACTTT
15 TRBD2 TRBJ2-1 - TRBV7-9 CASSSLAASYNEQFF TGTGCCAGCAGCAGTCTAGCGGCCTCCTACAATGAGCAGTTCTTC
18 - TRBJ2-2 - TRBV9 CASSVMAPGSANTGELFF TGTGCCAGCAGCGTAATGGCCCCCGGGTCTGCTAACACCGGGGAGCTGTTTTTT
18 - TRBJ2-6 - TRBV18 CASSPRGTGPVGANVLTF TGTGCCAGCTCACCACGCGGGACCGGTCCGGTGGGGGCCAACGTCCTGACTTTC
13 - TRBJ2-3 - TRBV28 CASSFVWGDTQYF TGTGCCAGCAGTTTTGTGTGGGGAGATACGCAGTATTTT
10 - TRBJ2-7 - TRBV20-1 CSAHRVEQYF TGCAGTGCCCATAGAGTTGAGCAGTACTTC
16 TRBD1 TRBJ2-5 - TRBV6-2/TRBV6-3 CASSRENRGPQETQYF TGTGCCAGCAGCCGAGAAAACAGGGGGCCTCAAGAGACCCAGTACTTC
15 TRBD1 TRBJ1-3 - TRBV7-3 CASSSAGGTGNTIYF TGTGCCAGCAGCTCCGCAGGGGGCACTGGAAACACCATATATTTT
12 - TRBJ1-5 - TRBV7-6 CASSLFNQPQHF TGTGCCAGCAGCTTATTCAACCAGCCCCAGCATTTT
14 - TRBJ1-5 - TRBV28 CASSLGGSNQPQHF TGTGCCAGCAGTTTGGGGGGATCCAATCAGCCCCAGCATTTT
12 - TRBJ1-5 - TRBV27 CASSDLNQPQHF TGTGCCAGCTCAGACCTCAATCAGCCCCAGCATTTT
17 TRBD2 TRBJ2-3 - TRBV9 CASSIGRASGGSDTQYF TGTGCCAGCAGCATCGGCCGGGCTAGCGGGGGGTCGGATACGCAGTATTTT
13 TRBD2 TRBJ2-5 - TRBV2 CASVGLAKETQYF TGTGCCAGCGTGGGACTAGCGAAAGAGACCCAGTACTTC
10 - TRBJ1-5 - TRBV7-3 CASRPQPQHF TGTGCCAGCAGACCCCAGCCCCAGCATTTT
15 - TRBJ2-3 once TRBV4-1 CASSQDPPGTDTQYF TGCGCCAGCAGCCAAGATCCCCCCGGTACAGATACGCAGTATTTT
13 TRBD1 TRBJ2-3 - TRBV11-3 CASGTGSTDTQYF TGTGCCAGCGGGACAGGTAGCACAGATACGCAGTATTTT
12 - TRBJ2-7 - TRBV28 CASTQALYEQYF TGTGCCAGCACCCAAGCTCTCTACGAGCAGTACTTC
15 TRBD2 TRBJ2-1 - TRBV11-1 CASSLAQRGGLEQFF TGTGCCAGCAGCTTAGCTCAGCGGGGGGGCCTTGAGCAGTTCTTC